The sequence of this T cell receptor beta chain was determined in a study of cytotoxic CD8 clonotypes in ibrutinib-treated CLL. Notes on the study in general: Baseline clonality exceeded age-matched healthy donors and tracked circulating CD8+ T-cell counts. Increased clonality at ibrutinib response gave way to a return toward baseline at progression. Public clonotypes, found uncommonly, either contracted or stayed stable on treatment.

A note on this clone: The antigen is not known.

Libraries of TCR beta were made from approximately 1.9 micrograms of genomic DNA that came from cryopreserved PBMCs. Only in-frame clones appear in the TCRdb table, and some are missing; sequencing was by immunoSEQ multiplex PCR. Of about 30,000 clones in the sample, 55% to 65% were seen once. The CDR3 runs 15 residues. Germline V gene lookup returns CDR1 SGDLS and CDR2 YYNGEE. J gave up 6 bases and V 1 base, and 10 bases lay outside the gene matches. Sequencing used PBMCs, obtained before ibrutinib treatment. The chain uses TRBV9 and TRBJ2-7; 7 nucleotides align to TRBD1. This clonotype was sampled from a human donor with chronic lymphocytic leukemia. The CDR3 loop reads CASSVQGDRVGEQYF. For the CDR3, the DNA is TGTGCCAGCAGCGTACAGGGAGACAGGGTTGGCGAGCAGTACTTC.